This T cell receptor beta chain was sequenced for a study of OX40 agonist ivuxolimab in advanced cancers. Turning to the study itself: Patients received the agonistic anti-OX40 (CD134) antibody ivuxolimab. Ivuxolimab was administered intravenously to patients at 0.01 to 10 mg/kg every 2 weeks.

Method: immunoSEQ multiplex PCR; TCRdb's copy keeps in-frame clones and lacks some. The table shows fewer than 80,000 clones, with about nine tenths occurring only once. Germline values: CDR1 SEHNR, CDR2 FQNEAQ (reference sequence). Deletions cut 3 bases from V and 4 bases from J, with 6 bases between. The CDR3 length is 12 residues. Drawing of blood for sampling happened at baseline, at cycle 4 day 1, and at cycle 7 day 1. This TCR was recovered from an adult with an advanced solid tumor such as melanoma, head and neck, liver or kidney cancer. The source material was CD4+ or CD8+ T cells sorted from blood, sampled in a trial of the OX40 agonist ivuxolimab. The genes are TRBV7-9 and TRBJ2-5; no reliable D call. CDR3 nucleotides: TGTGCCAGCAGCTTTACTGGAGAGACCCAGTACTTC. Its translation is CASSFTGETQYF.